Listed below are T cell receptor beta chains from one sample, sequenced in a study of T cells in Graves' hyperthyroidism and ophthalmopathy. From the multiplex PCR reads, TCRdb called clonotypes with MiXCR, one entry per CDR3 protein. The data show hundreds of thousands of distinct CDR3 sequences, around 16% seen once. Sequenced sample: blood. The receptors shown here come from a woman in her thirties or forties with Graves' ophthalmopathy. The CDR3 runs from the conserved cysteine through the conserved F or W. Fields, in order: CDR3 length, J gene, clone size, V gene, D gene, CDR3 DNA, CDR3 protein. D genes are given only for firm matches. Clone sizes are given selectively: once, few, many, or a class where the clone is expanded.

length: 14
J: TRBJ2-1
size: many
V: TRBV20-1
D: TRBD2
DNA: TGCAGTGCCCGCCCGGGGGGGCGGTACAATGAGCAGTTCTTC
CDR3: CSARPGGRYNEQFF

length: 17
J: TRBJ2-7
size: many
V: TRBV20-1
D: TRBD2
DNA: TGCAGTGCCCCGCGGTGGGGAGGGTCGACTAGCAACTACGAGCAGTACTTC
CDR3: CSAPRWGGSTSNYEQYF

length: 15
J: TRBJ1-2
size: many
V: TRBV6-1
D: NA
DNA: TGTGCCAGCAAACGACAGGCCAGCGAGAACTATGGCTACACCTTC
CDR3: CASKRQASENYGYTF

length: 15
J: TRBJ1-1
size: few
V: TRBV25-1
D: NA
DNA: TGTGCCAGCAGTGAATCCGGATCTATGAACACTGAAGCTTTCTTT
CDR3: CASSESGSMNTEAFF

length: 14
J: TRBJ2-7
size: few
V: TRBV10-3
D: TRBD2
DNA: TGTGCCATCAGTGTTAGCGGGGCATCCTACGAGCAGTACTTC
CDR3: CAISVSGASYEQYF

length: 15
J: TRBJ2-7
size: once
V: TRBV10-3
D: TRBD2
DNA: TGTGCCATCAGTCGCGGGACTAGCGGTCGGCACGAGCAGTACTTC
CDR3: CAISRGTSGRHEQYF

length: 13
J: TRBJ2-7
size: many
V: TRBV18
D: NA
DNA: TGTGCCAGCTCACGCGGGACAACGGACCGGCAGTACTTC
CDR3: CASSRGTTDRQYF

length: 19
J: TRBJ2-5
size: NA
V: TRBV11-2
D: TRBD2
DNA: TGTGCCAGCGGCTTAGATTCACTAGCGGGGGCCCGGTACCAAGAGACCCAGTACTTC
CDR3: CASGLDSLAGARYQETQYF

length: 16
J: TRBJ1-1
size: NA
V: TRBV19
D: NA
DNA: TGTGCCAGTAGTACCAGTAGAGGGTTCGCAAACACTGAAGCTTTCTTT
CDR3: CASSTSRGFANTEAFF

length: 17
J: TRBJ2-1
size: many
V: TRBV6-1
D: TRBD2
DNA: TGTGCCAGCAGTGAAGCACCCGGACTAGCGAGTCACAATGAGCAGTTCTTC
CDR3: CASSEAPGLASHNEQFF

length: 12
J: TRBJ2-1
size: NA
V: TRBV20-1
D: NA
DNA: TGCAGTGCTACCCCCAGCATCAATGAGCAGTTCTTC
CDR3: CSATPSINEQFF

length: 13
J: TRBJ1-4
size: once
V: TRBV6-4
D: NA
DNA: TGTGCCGGCGTACAGAAAGATAATGAAAAACTGTTTTTT
CDR3: CAGVQKDNEKLFF

length: 20
J: TRBJ2-3
size: many
V: TRBV20-1
D: TRBD2
DNA: TGCAGTGCTAGCCTCCCTCAAGGCTCTATAGCGGGGGGGTTCACAGATACGCAGTATTTT
CDR3: CSASLPQGSIAGGFTDTQYF

length: 16
J: TRBJ1-1
size: many
V: TRBV5-1
D: NA
DNA: TGCGCCAGCAGATCTGGGGACACCCCGTCGAGAACTGAAGCTTTCTTT
CDR3: CASRSGDTPSRTEAFF

length: 16
J: TRBJ1-1
size: many
V: TRBV2
D: NA
DNA: TGTGCCAGCAGTGTTTCCGATGCTAACGCGAACACTGAAGCTTTCTTT
CDR3: CASSVSDANANTEAFF

length: 15
J: TRBJ2-1
size: many
V: TRBV11-2
D: TRBD2
DNA: TGTGCCAGCAGCTCGACTAGCGGGCGTAACAATGAGCAGTTCTTC
CDR3: CASSSTSGRNNEQFF

length: 11
J: TRBJ2-1
size: NA
V: TRBV29-1
D: NA
DNA: TGCAGCGTTCCCAGGGTTAATGAGCAGTTCTTC
CDR3: CSVPRVNEQFF

length: 15
J: TRBJ2-5
size: NA
V: TRBV7-9
D: TRBD1
DNA: TGTGCCAGCAGCTTGCGGACAGGGGACCAAGAGACCCAGTACTTC
CDR3: CASSLRTGDQETQYF

length: 18
J: TRBJ2-3
size: NA
V: TRBV7-2
D: TRBD2
DNA: TGTGCCAGCAGCGAGGGGGGACTAGCGGGGGGGTCCGGAGATACGCAGTATTTT
CDR3: CASSEGGLAGGSGDTQYF

length: 13
J: TRBJ2-3
size: many
V: TRBV6-1
D: NA
DNA: TGTGCCAGGGACGTCGGCGGAACAGATACGCAGTATTTT
CDR3: CARDVGGTDTQYF

length: 14
J: TRBJ2-4
size: many
V: TRBV30
D: NA
DNA: TGTGCCTGGGCATCCGGGGTGTCCAAAAACATTCAGTACTTC
CDR3: CAWASGVSKNIQYF

length: 17
J: TRBJ2-3
size: many
V: TRBV5-1
D: TRBD1
DNA: TGCGCCAGCAGCGTCCCACAGGGGAATGTGGCTGGAGATACGCAGTATTTT
CDR3: CASSVPQGNVAGDTQYF

length: 13
J: TRBJ2-5
size: few
V: TRBV18
D: TRBD1
DNA: TGTGCCAGCTCAAGGGGGCCCGTGGAGACCCAGTACTTC
CDR3: CASSRGPVETQYF

length: 14
J: TRBJ1-4
size: many
V: TRBV2
D: NA
DNA: TGTGCCAGCAGTGGAGGAATGGGTAATGAAAAACTGTTTTTT
CDR3: CASSGGMGNEKLFF

length: 15
J: TRBJ2-1
size: NA
V: TRBV11-3
D: NA
DNA: TGTGCCAGCAGCTCCCCGCCGGGGTCCTACAATGAGCAGTTCTTC
CDR3: CASSSPPGSYNEQFF

length: 15
J: TRBJ2-5
size: many
V: TRBV7-9
D: NA
DNA: TGTGCCAGCAGCATCAACAGGGAAATCGGAGAGACCCAGTACTTC
CDR3: CASSINREIGETQYF

length: 13
J: TRBJ2-1
size: many
V: TRBV28
D: NA
DNA: TGTGCCAGCAGCTCCGACAGCTACAATGAGCAGTTCTTC
CDR3: CASSSDSYNEQFF

length: 17
J: TRBJ2-2
size: once
V: TRBV30
D: TRBD2
DNA: TGTGCCTGGAGAAGGCCTAGCGGGAGAGGGAACACCGGGGAGCTGTTTTTT
CDR3: CAWRRPSGRGNTGELFF

length: 15
J: TRBJ2-5
size: NA
V: TRBV11-2
D: NA
DNA: TGTGCCAGCAGCTTAGTAGGTGGGGTCCAAGAGACCCAGTACTTC
CDR3: CASSLVGGVQETQYF

length: 11
J: TRBJ2-3
size: many
V: TRBV3-1
D: NA
DNA: TGTGCCAGCAGCCAAGGGGATACGCAGTATTTT
CDR3: CASSQGDTQYF

length: 15
J: TRBJ1-5
size: many
V: TRBV2
D: NA
DNA: TGTGCCAGCACCCAAGACAGGACCGCCAATCAGCCCCAGCATTTT
CDR3: CASTQDRTANQPQHF

length: 15
J: TRBJ2-7
size: many
V: TRBV6-1
D: TRBD2
DNA: TGTGCCAGCAGTGAGATAGCGGGGTATGGCTACGAGCAGTACTTC
CDR3: CASSEIAGYGYEQYF

length: 16
J: TRBJ2-7
size: NA
V: TRBV2
D: TRBD1
DNA: TGTGCCAGCAGTTCCCGGACAGGGGGGAATTCCTACGAGCAGTACTTC
CDR3: CASSSRTGGNSYEQYF

length: 15
J: TRBJ2-7
size: many
V: TRBV14
D: NA
DNA: TGTGCCAGCAGCCAAGTCAGACAGGACGCCTACGAGCAGTACTTC
CDR3: CASSQVRQDAYEQYF

length: 15
J: TRBJ1-2
size: few
V: TRBV29-1
D: TRBD1
DNA: TGCAGCGTCGGACCAGGGGGTGAAGGCCTCTATGGCTACACCTTC
CDR3: CSVGPGGEGLYGYTF

length: 15
J: TRBJ2-7
size: few
V: TRBV20-1
D: NA
DNA: TGCAGTGCTACGCTCTTCGCGGGACCCACCTACGAGCAGTACTTC
CDR3: CSATLFAGPTYEQYF

length: 15
J: TRBJ2-3
size: NA
V: TRBV20-1
D: TRBD2
DNA: TGCAGTGCTAGATCAGCGGGAGGGGGTGGAGATACGCAGTATTTT
CDR3: CSARSAGGGGDTQYF

length: 15
J: TRBJ2-1
size: few
V: TRBV5-1
D: NA
DNA: TGCGCCAGCAGTCCGGCGGTACTCCGGAGGGATGAGCAGTTCTTC
CDR3: CASSPAVLRRDEQFF

length: 14
J: TRBJ2-1
size: many
V: TRBV2
D: TRBD1
DNA: TGTGCCAGACGTAATGGACAGGGGGACAATGAGCAGTTCTTC
CDR3: CARRNGQGDNEQFF

length: 15
J: TRBJ2-7
size: many
V: TRBV6-1
D: NA
DNA: TGTGCCAGCAGTGATGAACAGGGTGGGTCCTACGAGCAGTACTTC
CDR3: CASSDEQGGSYEQYF

length: 15
J: TRBJ2-5
size: many
V: TRBV6-2/TRBV6-3
D: TRBD1
DNA: TGTGCCAGCAGCCCCACGGACAGGGGTGTACAGACCCAGTACTTC
CDR3: CASSPTDRGVQTQYF

length: 15
J: TRBJ2-7
size: few
V: TRBV5-1
D: TRBD2
DNA: TGCGCCAGCAGCTATACTAGCGGGATCTCCTACGAGCAGTACTTC
CDR3: CASSYTSGISYEQYF

length: 15
J: TRBJ1-1
size: many
V: TRBV7-2
D: NA
DNA: TGTGCCTGCTGCGACCCAAACAGGGTGGGCACTGAAGCTTTCTTT
CDR3: CACCDPNRVGTEAFF

length: 16
J: TRBJ2-1
size: many
V: TRBV5-1
D: TRBD2
DNA: TGCGCCAGCAGCCCGCCCGGACTAGCGGGAGGTGATGAGCAGTTCTTC
CDR3: CASSPPGLAGGDEQFF

length: 13
J: TRBJ2-1
size: many
V: TRBV2
D: NA
DNA: TGTGCCAGCAGTGAATCCAGGTCCAATGAGCAGTTCTTC
CDR3: CASSESRSNEQFF

length: 16
J: TRBJ1-2
size: few
V: TRBV29-1
D: NA
DNA: TGCAGCGTTAACACCCACGACAGGCGCCCTGCGGGGGGCTACACCTTC
CDR3: CSVNTHDRRPAGGYTF